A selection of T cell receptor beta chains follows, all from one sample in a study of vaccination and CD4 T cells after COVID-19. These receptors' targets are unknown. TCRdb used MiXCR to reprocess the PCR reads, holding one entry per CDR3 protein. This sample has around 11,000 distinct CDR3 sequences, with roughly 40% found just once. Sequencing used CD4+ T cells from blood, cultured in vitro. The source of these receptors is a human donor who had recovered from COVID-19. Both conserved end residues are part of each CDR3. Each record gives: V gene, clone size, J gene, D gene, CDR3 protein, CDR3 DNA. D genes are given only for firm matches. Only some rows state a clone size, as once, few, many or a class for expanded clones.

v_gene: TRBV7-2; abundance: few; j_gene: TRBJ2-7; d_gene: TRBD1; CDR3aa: CASSLRGLVDEQYF; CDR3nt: TGTGCCAGCAGCTTAAGGGGGCTTGTCGACGAGCAGTACTTC
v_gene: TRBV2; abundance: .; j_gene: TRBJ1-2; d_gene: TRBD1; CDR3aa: CASSEDPRGWSGYTF; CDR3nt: TGTGCCAGCAGTGAAGACCCCAGGGGGTGGTCTGGCTACACCTTC
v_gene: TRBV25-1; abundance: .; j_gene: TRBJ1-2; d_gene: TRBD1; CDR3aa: CASSVTGTGPYGYTF; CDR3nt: TGTGCCAGCAGTGTAACCGGGACAGGGCCCTATGGCTACACCTTC
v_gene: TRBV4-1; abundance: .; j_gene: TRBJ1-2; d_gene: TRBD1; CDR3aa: CASSQMGQANYGYTF; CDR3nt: TGCGCCAGCAGCCAGATGGGACAGGCTAACTATGGCTACACCTTC
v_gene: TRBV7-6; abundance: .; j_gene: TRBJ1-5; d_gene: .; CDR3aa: CASSLSNQPQHF; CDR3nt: TGTGCCAGCAGCCTCAGCAATCAGCCCCAGCATTTT
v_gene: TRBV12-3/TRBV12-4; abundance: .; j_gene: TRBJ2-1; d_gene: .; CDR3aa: CASSFYRHFNNEQFF; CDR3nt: TGTGCCAGCAGTTTTTACAGACACTTTAACAATGAGCAGTTCTTC
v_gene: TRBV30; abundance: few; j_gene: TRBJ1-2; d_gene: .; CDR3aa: CAWSPDRFYGYTF; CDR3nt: TGTGCCTGGAGCCCGGACAGATTCTATGGCTACACCTTC
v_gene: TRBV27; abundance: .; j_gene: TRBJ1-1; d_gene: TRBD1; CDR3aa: CASRTNRGIEAFF; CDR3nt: TGTGCCAGCAGAACCAACAGGGGAATTGAAGCTTTCTTT
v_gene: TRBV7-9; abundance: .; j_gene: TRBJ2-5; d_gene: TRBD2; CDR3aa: CASSSRVGTSGGAAKTQYF; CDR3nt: TGTGCCAGCAGCTCTAGGGTCGGGACTAGCGGGGGGGCCGCGAAGACCCAGTACTTC
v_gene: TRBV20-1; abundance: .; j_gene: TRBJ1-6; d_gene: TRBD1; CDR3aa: CSARGTGISSYNSPLHF; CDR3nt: TGCAGTGCTAGAGGGACAGGGATAAGCTCCTATAATTCACCCCTCCACTTT
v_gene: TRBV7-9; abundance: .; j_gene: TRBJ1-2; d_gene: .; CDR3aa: CASSLGGQPKKPTNYGYTF; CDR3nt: TGTGCCAGCAGCTTAGGGGGGCAGCCTAAGAAACCGACCAACTATGGCTACACCTTC
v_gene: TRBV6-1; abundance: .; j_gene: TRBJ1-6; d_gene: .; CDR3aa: CASRRTRQPSYNSPLHF; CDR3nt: TGTGCCAGCAGGCGGACAAGGCAACCCTCCTATAATTCACCCCTCCACTTT
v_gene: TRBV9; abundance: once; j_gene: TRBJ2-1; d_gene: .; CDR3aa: CASSSAGSGSYNEQFF; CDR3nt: TGTGCCAGCAGCTCCGCTGGTAGTGGTTCCTACAATGAGCAGTTCTTC
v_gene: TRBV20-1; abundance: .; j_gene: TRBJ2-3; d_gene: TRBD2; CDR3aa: CSARDPSRGATDTQYF; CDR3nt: TGCAGTGCTAGAGATCCGTCGCGGGGGGCCACAGATACGCAGTATTTT